Below are 18 T cell receptor beta chains sequenced from a single sample in a study of control samples from healthy donors and cancer patients. Using immunoSEQ multiplex PCR, the repertoire was profiled, and TCRdb retains in-frame clones only, with some absent. The table includes over 20,000 clones, around 83% detected once. The sample taken for sequencing was PBMCs. These receptors all come from a man aged 60 to 75 with colorectal cancer.

This clone occurred a few times. The chain has TRBV19 and TRBJ2-5; D unclear. The ends were cut back, 3 bases at V and 0 bases at J, with 8 bases in the middle. This CDR3 comprises 14 residues. The V gene's germline CDR1 is LNHDA and CDR2 SQIVND (reference sequence). The CDR3 DNA follows: TGTGCCAGTAGTATTAAAACACACCAAGAGACCCAGTACTTC. Protein sequence: CASSIKTHQETQYF.

This clone was seen more than once but under ten times. This sequence joins TRBV4-3 and TRBJ1-2; a possible D gene is TRBD1 (5 bases). Germline CDR1 LGHNA, CDR2 YSLEER. Trimming pared 0 bases from V and 4 bases from J, leaving 12 bases between. This CDR3 region has 15 residues. The DNA for the CDR3 is TGCGCCAGCAGCCAAGATAGAAGGGGCGGCTATGGCTACACCTTC. It yields the protein CASSQDRRGGYGYTF.

The V and J genes are TRBV15 and TRBJ1-1; D is unresolved. Between the trimmed V and J ends, which lost 9 bases and 8 bases, there was a span of 10 bases. This CDR3 region has 10 residues. Germline values: CDR1 LNHNV, CDR2 YYDKDF (reference sequence). For the CDR3, the DNA is TGTGCCACGCAGAGGATCGAAGCTTTCTTT. This translates into CATQRIEAFF.

The chain recombines TRBV30 with TRBJ1-1; D is ambiguous. V was pared by 5 bases and J by 2 bases, with 12 bases between. The CDR3 consists of 13 residues. CDR1 is GTSNPN, CDR2 SVGIG, per germline (reference sequence). For the CDR3, the DNA is TGTGCCTGGCGCCACGGACCCAACACTGAAGCTTTCTTT. Translated, it gives CAWRHGPNTEAFF.

The genes are TRBV4-1 and TRBJ2-1, with 12 nucleotides matching TRBD2. From germline, CDR1 is MGHRA and CDR2 YSYEKL. V lost 2 bases to trimming and J lost 0 bases; unmatched junction nucleotides: 11. The CDR3 extends over 20 amino acids. The CDR3 sequence: CASSQRWRLAGVYSYNEQFF. DNA of the CDR3: TGCGCCAGCAGCCAACGGTGGAGACTAGCGGGGGTTTACTCCTACAATGAGCAGTTCTTC.

This chain joins TRBV2 and TRBJ2-1; no reliable D call. Deletions cut 4 bases from V and 1 base from J, with 17 bases between. Germline V lookup: CDR1 SNHLY, CDR2 FYNNEI. CDR3 length: 17 residues. The chain's CDR3 is CASSGTDRHRSYNEQFF. The DNA for the CDR3 is TGTGCCAGCAGTGGGACGGACCGTCACCGGTCCTACAATGAGCAGTTCTTC.

This rearrangement joins TRBV5-1 to TRBJ1-4; D unclear. The CDR3 has 15 amino acids. Trimming cost V 3 bases and J 0 bases, with 9 bases left between them. Germline V lookup: CDR1 SGHRS, CDR2 YFSETQ. The CDR3 region is CASSSTGTTNEKLFF. CDR3 DNA: TGCGCCAGCAGCTCGACCGGGACAACTAATGAAAAACTGTTTTTT.

The CDR3 region is CASSILSGNEQFF. In DNA, the CDR3 is TGTGCCAGTAGTATATTGTCTGGCAATGAGCAGTTCTTC. V is TRBV19 and J is TRBJ2-1; D gene unclear. This CDR3 has 13 residues. CDR1 LNHDA and CDR2 SQIVND come from the germline V gene (reference sequence). Trimming left V 2 bases short and J 6 bases short, with 8 bases between.

This clone was observed once. This rearrangement joins TRBV7-2 to TRBJ2-2; D remains ambiguous. Germline lookup yields CDR1 SGHTA and CDR2 FQGNSA. The CDR3 runs 17 residues. V lost 7 bases, J lost 1 base, and 19 bases lay in between. CDR3 sequence (DNA): TGTGCCAGCACCTCTCAACACAGCTCTCAGAACACCGGGGAGCTGTTTTTT. Translation gives CASTSQHSSQNTGELFF.

The chain combines TRBV4-3 with TRBJ1-3; TRBD1 is a possible D gene (5 bases). CDR1 LGHNA and CDR2 YSLEER come from the germline V gene. The V gene lost 0 bases and the J gene lost 3 bases, with 9 bases spanning the gap. The CDR3 is 15 residues long. This CDR3 reads CASSQEGGSGNTIYF. The CDR3 DNA sequence: TGCGCCAGCAGCCAAGAGGGGGGTAGTGGAAACACCATATATTTT.

The sample holds a few counts of this clone. The rearrangement joins TRBV7-2 to TRBJ1-1; D is ambiguous. CDR1 and CDR2 from the germline V gene are SGHTA and FQGNSA. Trimming pared 1 base from V and 2 bases from J, leaving 5 bases between. This CDR3 is 13 amino acids long. Here the CDR3 reads CASSLGTNTEAFF. The CDR3 nucleotides are TGTGCCAGCAGCTTAGGAACCAACACTGAAGCTTTCTTT.

The chain carries TRBV5-5 and TRBJ2-7, with D hard to call. CDR1 and CDR2 (germline): SGHKS, YYEKEE (reference sequence). Between the trimmed V and J ends, which lost 1 base and 7 bases, there was a span of 12 bases. This CDR3 has 13 amino acids. CDR3 DNA: TGTGCCAGCAGCTTGACGTCTCTGGGGGAGCAGTACTTC. It translates to CASSLTSLGEQYF.

The genes are TRBV2 and TRBJ1-4, with D perhaps TRBD1 (5 bases). The CDR3 sequence is 13 residues long. Germline V gene lookup returns CDR1 SNHLY and CDR2 FYNNEI. Trimming stripped 7 bases from V and 8 bases from J, with 14 bases between. Written as DNA, the CDR3 is TGTGCCAGCACGAACAGGATAAACGAAAAACTGTTTTTT. The encoded protein is CASTNRINEKLFF.

This clone was recorded a few times. This chain uses TRBV6-5 with TRBJ1-5; D call uncertain. Trimming removed 9 bases from V and 0 bases from J, with 12 bases in between. The CDR3 length is 14 residues. Germline V gives CDR1 MNHEY, CDR2 SVGAGI. CDR3 in DNA: TGTGCCAGTTTCCCCGGTTTTAGCAATCAGCCCCAGCATTTT. Translating it yields CASFPGFSNQPQHF.

This clone appeared a few times. The chain links TRBV5-1 to TRBJ1-2; D unresolved. V lost 0 bases, J lost 6 bases, and 15 bases lay in between. Germline lookup yields CDR1 SGHRS and CDR2 YFSETQ. The CDR3 loop spans 15 amino acids. CDR3 coding DNA: TGCGCCAGCAGCTTGGGCCCACCCTCTTTCGATGGCTACACCTTC. Translating it yields CASSLGPPSFDGYTF.

The rearrangement links TRBV13 to TRBJ2-3, with D tentatively TRBD2 (6 bases). V dropped 4 bases and J dropped 2 bases, with 13 bases sitting between them. The CDR3 is 15 residues long. Germline lookup yields CDR1 PRHDT and CDR2 FYEKMQ (reference sequence). For the CDR3, the DNA is TGTGCCAGCAGCTCCGGGAGTCAGCACACAGATACGCAGTATTTT. Translated, it gives CASSSGSQHTDTQYF.

This chain connects TRBV20-1 to TRBJ1-2, with D possibly being TRBD1 (5 bases). CDR3 size: 11 residues. The V gene lost 0 bases and the J gene lost 6 bases, with 5 bases spanning the gap. Germline V gene lookup returns CDR1 DFQATT and CDR2 SNEGSKA (reference sequence). This CDR3 is CSARDRDGYTF. The CDR3 DNA reads as TGCAGTGCTAGAGACAGGGATGGCTACACCTTC.

This clone has a single count. The chain couples TRBV18 to TRBJ2-3; 7 bases fit TRBD1. Trimming at V came to 8 bases and at J to 2 bases, leaving 4 bases not matched to a gene. CDR3 size: 13 residues. Germline V gives CDR1 KGHSH, CDR2 LQKENI. CDR3 nucleotide sequence: TGTGCCAGCATTGACAGGGTCACAGATACGCAGTATTTT. Its protein product is CASIDRVTDTQYF.